This TCR beta chain emerged from a study of T cell responses to AZD1222 COVID-19 vaccine. Findings and caveats of the study: The study identified only 6 or 7 AZD1222 recipients as seropositive at baseline. No day 14 peak samples; only post-peak repertoires were characterized. Elevations in Spike-specific TCR breadth and depth followed administration of two AZD1222 doses. The span of vaccine-associated CD4 TCRs extended across spike, with dominance at 160-218 and 743-854.

Note on this clone: Its specificity is unknown.

V lost 9 bases, J lost 0 bases, and 5 bases stayed unmatched. Germline CDR1 and CDR2: MNHEY and SVGAGI. CDR3 length equals 14 residues. Measured with immunoSEQ multiplex PCR; TCRdb has only the in-frame clones, and not every one. The repertoire consists of 200,000 to 300,000 clones, with approximately 95% occurring once and the leading ten covering approximately 0.52%. This specimen consisted of peripheral blood, obtained on day 0 of AZD1222 vaccination. The clonotype originates from an adult in good health. The V gene is TRBV6-5, the J gene TRBJ2-7; 10 bases are shared with TRBD2. This CDR3 is CASHSGRSSYEQYF. DNA for the CDR3: TGTGCCAGTCATAGCGGGAGGAGCTCCTACGAGCAGTACTTC.